The 17 T cell receptor beta chains presented below share a single source sample, sequenced in a study of PD-1 blockade in mismatch repair-deficient tumors. TCRdb's table, derived via immunoSEQ multiplex PCR, lists solely in-frame clones and lacks some. The table has more than 95,000 clones, about 85% seen once. Sample: peripheral blood, taken 44 weeks after starting pembrolizumab. All receptors come from an adult with mismatch repair-deficient cancer.

The CDR3 DNA follows: TGTGCCAGCAGCTTAGAGCCAGGGGGAGAGACCCAGTACTTC. Protein sequence: CASSLEPGGETQYF. V is TRBV7-2 and J is TRBJ2-5, with TRBD1 identical over 7 bases. The CDR3 totals 14 residues. CDR1 SGHTA and CDR2 FQGNSA come from the germline V gene. The J segment lost 4 bases and the V segment lost 1 base, leaving 3 bases of the junction unmatched. Full variable domain (rest looked up from reference TRBV7-2 and TRBJ2-5): GAGVSQSPSNKVTEKGKDVELRCDPISGHTALYWYRQSLGQGLEFLIYFQGNSAPDKSGLPSDRFSAERTGGSVSTLTIQRTQQEDSAVYLCASSLEPGGETQYFGPGTRLLVL.

In its sample, this clone was seen once. This chain links TRBV6-1 with TRBJ2-3; D is undetermined. The germline V gene has CDR1 MNHNS and CDR2 SASEGT. V dropped 10 bases and J dropped 1 base, with 12 bases sitting between them. CDR3 length: 13 amino acids. DNA of the CDR3: TGTGCCACCGCGGCGGACCGCACAGATACGCAGTATTTT. This sequence encodes CATAADRTDTQYF.

The chain links TRBV18 to TRBJ2-3, with D possibly matching TRBD1 (5 bases). CDR3 length: 12 amino acids. V was cut by 4 bases and J by 6 bases, with 8 bases left in between. Germline V gene lookup returns CDR1 KGHSH and CDR2 LQKENI. CDR3 loop: CASSQGFDTQYF. For the CDR3, the DNA is TGTGCCAGCTCACAGGGGTTTGATACGCAGTATTTT. Full variable domain (outside the CDR3, taken from reference TRBV18 and TRBJ2-3): NAGVMQNPRHLVRRRGQEARLRCSPMKGHSHVYWYRQLPEEGLKFMVYLQKENIIDESGMPKERFSAEFPKEGPSILRIQQVVRGDSAAYFCASSQGFDTQYFGPGTRLTVL.

The V call is TRBV10-2, the J call TRBJ1-1; D is undetermined. The CDR3 consists of 12 residues. The V gene lost 6 bases and the J gene lost 5 bases, with 10 bases spanning the gap. CDR1 is WSHSY, CDR2 SAAADI, per germline. The CDR3 coding sequence is TGCGCCAGCAGGGAACTAGGGACTGAAGCTTTCTTT. Translation: CASRELGTEAFF.

The V and J genes are TRBV6-6 and TRBJ2-7, with TRBD2 matching over 8 bases. The CDR3 is 14 amino acids. After removal of 6 bases from V and 2 bases from J, the junction contained 6 bases not matched to a gene. Looked up from germline, CDR1 is MNHNY and CDR2 is SVGAGI (reference sequence). As DNA, the CDR3 is TGTGCCAGCAGACCGGGACTAGAGACCTACGAGCAGTACTTC. Translated: CASRPGLETYEQYF.

The chain combines TRBV6-6 with TRBJ2-7; the D gene is possibly TRBD1 (6 bases). V lost 0 bases and J 0 bases, leaving 9 bases between the germline ends. This CDR3 has 15 amino acids. Germline CDR1 and CDR2: MNHNY and SVGAGI (reference sequence). The CDR3 nucleotides read TGTGCCAGCAGTTACTCCGGGACATACTCCTACGAGCAGTACTTC. Encoded protein: CASSYSGTYSYEQYF.

Only one count was recorded for this clone. The chain has TRBV4-3 and TRBJ2-1; 10 bases align to TRBD2. V was clipped by 1 base and J by 6 bases; unmatched bases: 3. CDR3 length equals 15 residues. From germline, CDR1 is LGHNA and CDR2 YSLEER. The DNA of the CDR3 is TGCGCCAGCAGCCAAGTGGTAGCGGGAGGCAATGAGCAGTTCTTC. Protein sequence: CASSQVVAGGNEQFF.

This chain uses TRBV19 with TRBJ2-1; 9 positions agree with TRBD2. Germline CDR1 LNHDA, CDR2 SQIVND (reference sequence). V trimming: 6 bases; J trimming: 5 bases; junction bases outside the gene matches: 2. The CDR3 has 13 residues. The CDR3 spells CASRGLANNEQFF. In nucleotides, the CDR3 is TGTGCCAGTAGGGGACTAGCAAACAATGAGCAGTTCTTC.

The CDR3 region has the DNA TGCGCCAGCAGCGAAGACAGGGTAGGGTACAATGAGCAGTTCTTC. Translation gives CASSEDRVGYNEQFF. The chain joins TRBV5-1 to TRBJ2-1; 7 bases fit TRBD1. The length of the CDR3 is 15 residues. CDR1 is SGHRS and CDR2 is YFSETQ in the germline V gene. The J segment lost 4 bases and the V segment lost 4 bases, leaving 8 bases of the junction unmatched.

The V call is TRBV15, the J call TRBJ2-7, with 9 bases matching TRBD2. The CDR3 covers 17 residues. CDR1 is LNHNV, CDR2 YYDKDF, per germline (reference sequence). V shed 3 bases and J 2 bases; nucleotides not matched to a gene: 11. In nucleotides, the CDR3 is TGTGCCACCAGCAGGGGACCCGGGACTAGCATTACCTACGAGCAGTACTTC. It yields the protein CATSRGPGTSITYEQYF. Using reference TRBV15 and TRBJ2-7 for the parts outside the CDR3, the full variable domain is DAMVIQNPRYQVTQFGKPVTLSCSQTLNHNVMYWYQQKSSQAPKLLFHYYDKDFNNEADTPDNFQSRRPNTSFCFLDIRSPGLGDTAMYLCATSRGPGTSITYEQYFGPGTRLTVT.

As to this clone: At one end, the junction sequence differs from germline, possibly due to a read error. V and J are TRBV28 and TRBJ2-7; the D gene could be TRBD1 or TRBD2 (6 bases each). The germline gives CDR1 MDHEN, CDR2 SYDVKM. The CDR3 loop spans 16 amino acids. The CDR3 is CASSLSWGAELGEQYF. The CDR3 DNA follows: TGTGCCAGCAGCTTATCTTGGGGGGCGGAACTAGGCGAGCAGTACTTC.

CDR3 nucleotide sequence: TGCGCCAGCAGCCAAGCGCCCGCAGATACGCAGTATTTT. It specifies CASSQAPADTQYF. The chain has TRBV4-1 and TRBJ2-3; D is uncertain. Germline loops: CDR1 MGHRA, CDR2 YSYEKL. The CDR3 is 13 residues long. V shed 1 base and J shed 4 bases, with 6 bases lying between them.

V gene TRBV6-6 combines with J gene TRBJ2-7; 8 bases map to TRBD1. V gave up 4 bases and J gave up 0 bases; unmatched junction bases: 2. The germline V gene has CDR1 MNHNY and CDR2 SVGAGI (reference sequence). This CDR3 comprises 14 residues. The CDR3 DNA reads TGTGCCAGCAGTTTGACAGGGGCCTCCTACGAGCAGTACTTC. Protein product: CASSLTGASYEQYF.

The chain couples TRBV15 to TRBJ2-1, with a possible D match to TRBD1 (6 bases). CDR1 is LNHNV, CDR2 YYDKDF, per germline (reference sequence). The CDR3 sequence is 13 residues long. V lost 7 bases and J 6 bases, leaving 13 bases between the germline ends. Here the CDR3 DNA reads TGTGCCACCACCTCCTCCAGGGGCAATGAGCAGTTCTTC. Translation: CATTSSRGNEQFF. The full variable domain, in which reference TRBV15 and TRBJ2-1 provide the parts outside the CDR3, is DAMVIQNPRYQVTQFGKPVTLSCSQTLNHNVMYWYQQKSSQAPKLLFHYYDKDFNNEADTPDNFQSRRPNTSFCFLDIRSPGLGDTAMYLCATTSSRGNEQFFGPGTRLTVL.

V and J are TRBV25-1 and TRBJ1-4; weak D call: TRBD1 (5 bases). CDR3 length equals 12 residues. Germline lookup yields CDR1 MGHDK and CDR2 SYGVNS. The V gene lost 7 bases and the J gene lost 7 bases, with 10 bases spanning the gap. The CDR3 region is CASTGTGEKLFF. In nucleotides, the CDR3 is TGTGCCAGCACCGGGACTGGTGAAAAACTGTTTTTT.

The CDR3 DNA is TGTGCCATCAGTGAGGGACAGGGGCACACAGATACGCAGTATTTT. It yields the protein CAISEGQGHTDTQYF. This chain uses TRBV10-3 with TRBJ2-3, with TRBD1 matching over 9 bases. CDR3 length: 15 amino acids. Germline lookup yields CDR1 ENHRY and CDR2 SYGVKD. V lost 2 bases, J lost 2 bases, and 2 bases stayed unmatched.

J is TRBJ2-1 and V is TRBV9; 9 bases line up with TRBD2. The V segment lost 3 bases and the J segment 3 bases; nucleotides outside the gene matches: 4. Germline loops: CDR1 SGDLS, CDR2 YYNGEE. CDR3 size: 15 residues. The CDR3 loop reads CASSGGLAVYNEQFF. The CDR3 DNA reads TGTGCCAGCAGCGGGGGACTAGCAGTCTACAATGAGCAGTTCTTC. Full variable domain (rest looked up from reference TRBV9 and TRBJ2-1): DSGVTQTPKHLITATGQRVTLRCSPRSGDLSVYWYQQSLDQGLQFLIQYYNGEERAKGNILERFSAQQFPDLHSELNLSSLELGDSALYFCASSGGLAVYNEQFFGPGTRLTVL.